These 16 T cell receptor beta chains were sequenced from one sample in a study of Graves' ophthalmopathy and Graves' hyperthyroidism. The study amplified TCR beta CDR3 regions using RNA transcripts. RT-PCR with HTBI primers came first, then second-round multiplex PCR. One entry per CDR3 protein, called by TCRdb with MiXCR from the multiplex PCR reads. Of hundreds of thousands of distinct CDR3 sequences listed, around 50% were seen once; the top ten hold about half. The sequenced sample was peripheral blood. These receptors originate from an adult man with Graves' ophthalmopathy.

CDR3 in amino acids: CASKSVHSFDEQYF. The CDR3 DNA sequence: TGTGCCAGTAAAAGCGTACACTCCTTCGACGAGCAGTACTTC. The chain joins TRBV19 to TRBJ2-7; D is unclear. Germline V CDR1 and CDR2: LNHDA, SQIVND (reference sequence). The V gene lost 7 bases and the J gene lost 5 bases, with 18 bases spanning the gap. CDR3 size: 14 residues.

J is TRBJ1-5 and V is TRBV29-1; the D gene is possibly TRBD1 (6 bases). Germline V gene sequence: CDR1 SQVTM, CDR2 ANQGSEA. The V and J ends lost 1 base and 4 bases respectively, with 11 bases between them. The CDR3 consists of 14 residues. CDR3 protein: CSVEVEGENQPQHF. DNA of the CDR3: TGCAGCGTTGAAGTTGAGGGGGAAAATCAGCCCCAGCATTTT. The full variable domain, with the rest looked up from reference TRBV29-1 and TRBJ1-5, is SAVISQKPSRDICQRGTSLTIQCQVDSQVTMMFWYRQQPGQSLTLIATANQGSEATYESGFVIDKFPISRPNLTFSTLTVSNMSPEDSSIYLCSVEVEGENQPQHFGDGTRLSIL.

This clonotype came up a few times. V and J are TRBV25-1 and TRBJ2-6, with 14 positions matching TRBD2. Germline-derived CDR1 and CDR2 are MGHDK and SYGVNS. V dropped 2 bases and J dropped 0; count of bases not matched to a gene: 3. CDR3 length: 19 amino acids. The chain's CDR3 is CASSEGLAGGYSGANVLTF. CDR3 nucleotides: TGTGCCAGCAGTGAAGGACTAGCGGGAGGATACTCTGGGGCCAACGTCCTGACTTTC. The whole variable domain, filled in from reference TRBV25-1 and TRBJ2-6, reads EADIYQTPRYLVIGTGKKITLECSQTMGHDKMYWYQQDPGMELHLIHYSYGVNSTEKGDLSSESTVSRIRTEHFPLTLESARPSHTSQYLCASSEGLAGGYSGANVLTFGAGSRLTVL.

The J gene is TRBJ1-2, the V gene TRBV9; D is possibly TRBD1 (6 bases). CDR1 and CDR2 from the germline V gene are SGDLS and YYNGEE. The CDR3 is 16 residues long. V was cut by 3 bases and J by 3 bases, with 18 bases left in between. In DNA, the CDR3 is TGTGCCAGCAGCGCAAACTTTCAACAGGGAGACTATGGCTACACCTTC. Residues: CASSANFQQGDYGYTF. The full variable domain, rest sourced from reference TRBV9 and TRBJ1-2, is DSGVTQTPKHLITATGQRVTLRCSPRSGDLSVYWYQQSLDQGLQFLIQYYNGEERAKGNILERFSAQQFPDLHSELNLSSLELGDSALYFCASSANFQQGDYGYTFGSGTRLTVV.

This chain joins TRBV7-2 and TRBJ1-2, with D unresolved. V gave up 6 bases and J gave up 0 bases, with 11 bases separating them. This CDR3 region has 14 residues. Germline V gene sequence: CDR1 SGHTA, CDR2 FQGNSA. CDR3 residues: CASSSVEANYGYTF. CDR3 coding DNA: TGTGCCAGCAGTTCCGTGGAGGCTAACTATGGCTACACCTTC.

There are a few counts of this clonotype. The genes are TRBV20-1 and TRBJ1-2; D is ambiguous. Germline V gives CDR1 DFQATT, CDR2 SNEGSKA (reference sequence). This CDR3 comprises 12 residues. The V and J ends lost 1 base and 4 bases respectively, with 7 bases between them. Here the CDR3 reads CSARAGSYGYTF. CDR3 DNA: TGCAGTGCTAGAGCCGGGAGCTATGGCTACACCTTC.

This clonotype was recorded many times. The chain uses TRBV29-1 and TRBJ1-2; 7 bases are a match to TRBD1. The V and J ends lost 3 bases and 5 bases, in that order; junction bases with no gene match: 12. There are 15 residues in the CDR3. Germline-derived CDR1 and CDR2 are SQVTM and ANQGSEA. The CDR3 protein is CSVDWRQGVGYGYTF. The DNA for the CDR3 is TGCAGCGTTGATTGGCGTCAGGGGGTAGGGTATGGCTACACCTTC. Full variable domain (remainder filled in from reference TRBV29-1 and TRBJ1-2): SAVISQKPSRDICQRGTSLTIQCQVDSQVTMMFWYRQQPGQSLTLIATANQGSEATYESGFVIDKFPISRPNLTFSTLTVSNMSPEDSSIYLCSVDWRQGVGYGYTFGSGTRLTVV.

This clonotype was recorded at least ten times. The chain uses TRBV25-1 and TRBJ1-2; no clear D gene. Germline values: CDR1 MGHDK, CDR2 SYGVNS. This CDR3 is 13 amino acids long. V was pared by 2 bases and J by 3 bases, with 7 bases between. CDR3 DNA sequence: TGTGCCAGCAGTGAAGGGCAGTACTATGGCTACACCTTC. Amino acids: CASSEGQYYGYTF.

Turning to this clonotype: This may stem from a read error, because a much larger clone lies one nucleotide away. The CDR3 spells CVTSGLKVAGSYGYTF. In DNA form, the CDR3 reads TGTGTCACCAGCGGACTGAAGGTTGCGGGGTCTTATGGCTACACCTTC. The chain uses TRBV15 and TRBJ1-2; D is ambiguous. CDR3 size: 16 residues. Germline V gene lookup returns CDR1 LNHNV and CDR2 YYDKDF (reference sequence).

This clonotype was detected a few times. The chain recombines TRBV5-1 with TRBJ2-7; the D is unclear. The CDR3 spans 13 residues. Looked up from germline, CDR1 is SGHRS and CDR2 is YFSETQ. The V end was cut by 2 bases, the J end by 3 bases, with 9 bases between. The CDR3 bases are TGCGCCAGCAGCTTCCCGGGTTTCTACGAGCAGTACTTC. Translated, it gives CASSFPGFYEQYF.

The chain carries TRBV30 and TRBJ1-5; D not certain. The germline gives CDR1 GTSNPN, CDR2 SVGIG (reference sequence). CDR3 length: 13 residues. V was clipped by 0 bases and J by 4 bases, with 7 bases between them. As DNA, the CDR3 is TGTGCCTGGAGTGTAAGCCTAAATCAGCCCCAGCATTTT. It translates to CAWSVSLNQPQHF.

In regard to this clonotype: This may arise from a read error, as a much more abundant clone is one base away. The J gene is TRBJ1-2, the V gene TRBV24-1; D ambiguous. Germline V CDR1 and CDR2: KGHDR, SFDVKD. The CDR3 contains 14 residues. The CDR3 DNA sequence: TGTGCCATCAGTGATCGAACGGTAAACTATGGCTACACCTTC. It specifies CAISDRTVNYGYTF.

V is TRBV29-1 and J is TRBJ1-2, with a weak D call TRBD1 (5 bases). The CDR3 runs 10 residues. CDR1 is SQVTM and CDR2 is ANQGSEA in the germline V gene. The V gene lost 7 bases and the J gene lost 4 bases, with 7 bases spanning the gap. The CDR3 region is CSAGTYGYTF. The CDR3 region has the DNA TGCAGCGCGGGGACCTATGGCTACACCTTC.

This clonotype showed up just a few times. This chain links TRBV20-1 with TRBJ1-3; D is unresolved. The germline V and J ends were trimmed by 5 bases and 0 bases, with 17 bases remaining between them. CDR3 size: 16 residues. The germline V gene encodes CDR1 DFQATT and CDR2 SNEGSKA (reference sequence). CDR3: CSALALGRLSGNTIYF. DNA for the CDR3: TGCAGTGCTCTCGCCTTGGGCAGGCTCTCTGGAAACACCATATATTTT.

This chain connects TRBV2 to TRBJ1-2; D is uncertain. Germline V gene lookup returns CDR1 SNHLY and CDR2 FYNNEI. The V gene lost 5 bases and the J gene lost 5 bases, with 27 bases spanning the gap. CDR3 length: 18 amino acids. The CDR3 coding sequence is TGTGCCAGCAGTTCCCCCCTCGAGAGCACCTCTGTAGAATATGGCTACACCTTC. Translating it yields CASSSPLESTSVEYGYTF.

The chain couples TRBV14 to TRBJ1-1, with no clear D. The germline V gene has CDR1 SGHDN and CDR2 FVKESK. The CDR3 covers 13 residues. Trimming left V 1 base short and J 7 bases short, with 10 bases between. The CDR3, as DNA: TGTGCCAGCAGCCAAGGAGGATTAATTGAAGCTTTCTTT. It encodes CASSQGGLIEAFF.